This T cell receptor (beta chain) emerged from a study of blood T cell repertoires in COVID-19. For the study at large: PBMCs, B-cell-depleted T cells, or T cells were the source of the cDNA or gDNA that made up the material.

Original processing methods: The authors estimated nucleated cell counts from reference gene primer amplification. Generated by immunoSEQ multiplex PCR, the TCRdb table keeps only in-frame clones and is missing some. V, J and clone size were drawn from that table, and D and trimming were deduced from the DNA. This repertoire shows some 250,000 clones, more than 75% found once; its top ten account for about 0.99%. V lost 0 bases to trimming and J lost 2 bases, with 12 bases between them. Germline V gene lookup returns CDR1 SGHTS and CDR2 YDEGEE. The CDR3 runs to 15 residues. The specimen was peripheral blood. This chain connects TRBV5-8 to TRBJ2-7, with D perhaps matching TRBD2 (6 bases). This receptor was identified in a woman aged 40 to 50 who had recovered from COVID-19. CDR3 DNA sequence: TGTGCCAGCAGCTTGGGGCGGGGCGGGGCCTACGAGCAGTACGTC. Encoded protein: CASSLGRGGAYEQYV.